Each of the 23 T cell receptor beta chains below was sequenced from the same sample in a study of tumor-infiltrating lymphocytes in primary liver carcinoma. The source material, roughly 20-31 mg of unsorted bulk tissue, was used to co-extract RNA and DNA. A constant-region primer served to make TCR beta cDNA from roughly 500 ng total RNA. Employing slightly modified ARM-PCR, three nested multiplex PCR rounds were run, and these gave rise to the TCR beta libraries. Each of the first two PCR rounds ran approximately 10 cycles with TRBV1-TRBV30 forward and C-beta reverse primers. One entry per CDR3 protein, called by TCRdb with MiXCR from the multiplex PCR reads. Of some 120,000 distinct CDR3 sequences listed, 50% to 70% are singletons. Sample: liver tumor tissue from sampling region 1. Subset described: tumor region T1, superior pole. These receptors came from a woman aged 55-69 years with primary liver carcinoma and hepatitis B virus infection.

This clonotype was counted many times. The chain uses TRBV24-1 and TRBJ2-3; 8 bases are shared with TRBD2. Looked up from germline, CDR1 is KGHDR and CDR2 is SFDVKD. With 5 bases clipped from V and 1 base from J, the junction kept 7 bases outside the gene matches. CDR3 length: 16 amino acids. Here the CDR3 DNA reads TGTGCCACCAGTGGGGCGGGAGGAGGAGGCACAGATACGCAGTATTTT. Amino acids: CATSGAGGGGTDTQYF.

This chain connects TRBV6-2 or TRBV6-3 to TRBJ1-5; TRBD1 aligns across 11 bases. This CDR3 contains 15 residues. The junction had 6 bases not matched to a gene; V was cut back by 5 bases and J by 6 bases. The V gene's germline CDR1 is MNHEY and CDR2 SVGEGT. CDR3 nucleotides: TGTGCCAGCAGTGTGCGGACAGGGGGCCCTCAGCCCCAGCATTTT. This sequence encodes CASSVRTGGPQPQHF.

This clonotype was counted only a few times. The chain employs TRBV28 and TRBJ1-2, with 8 nucleotides matching TRBD1. CDR1 is MDHEN and CDR2 is SYDVKM in the germline V gene. The CDR3 is made up of 14 amino acids. J gave up 4 bases and V 6 bases, and 7 bases lay outside the gene matches. CDR3 loop: CASSPLGQVYGYTF. CDR3 DNA sequence: TGTGCCAGCAGCCCGCTGGGACAGGTCTATGGCTACACCTTC.

Note on this clonotype: Germline is not matched at one junction end, which may reflect a read error. The J gene is TRBJ2-4, the V gene TRBV6-5; perhaps TRBD1 as D (6 bases). The CDR3 covers 17 residues. CDR1 is MNHEY, CDR2 SVGAGI, per germline. DNA for the CDR3: TGTGCCAGCAGTTCCCGTGGACAGACTTCAGCCAAAAACATTGAGCACTTC. This encodes CASSSRGQTSAKNIEHF.

Concerning this clonotype itself: Germline is not matched at one junction end, which may reflect a read error. The V and J genes are TRBV6-5 and TRBJ1-2; 7 nucleotides match TRBD1. The CDR3 is 17 residues long. From germline, CDR1 is MNHEY and CDR2 SVGAGI. CDR3 DNA: TGTGCCAGCACCCCTTATAGGGGGCGAGGGGATTCCTATGACTACACCTTC. Protein product: CASTPYRGRGDSYDYTF.

For this clonotype: Germline and junction disagree at one end, which may indicate a read error. The rearrangement joins TRBV28 to TRBJ2-1; 12 bases match TRBD2. Germline V lookup: CDR1 MDHEN, CDR2 SYDVKM. The CDR3 loop spans 16 amino acids. In DNA, the CDR3 is TGTGCCAGCAGTTCCCTACCGACTAGCGGGAGAAATGATCAGTTCTTC. Its translation: CASSSLPTSGRNDQFF.

Details on this clonotype: Its ends do not fully match the called genes, so a read error is possible. This sequence joins TRBV11-2 and TRBJ2-2; D unclear. There are 15 residues in the CDR3. Germline CDR1 is SGHAT and CDR2 is FQNNGV. The CDR3 DNA follows: TGTGCCAGCAGCTCATTCGGGCCGAATACCGGGGAGCTGTTTTTT. This codes for CASSSFGPNTGELFF.

On this clonotype: A much larger clone lies a single base off, so this may be a read error. Since no conserved phenylalanine or tryptophan closes the CDR3, a read error is the likely cause. The chain employs TRBV6-5 and TRBJ1-2; D may be TRBD1 (6 bases). There are 14 residues in the CDR3. V lost 5 bases and J lost 4, with 14 bases in between. Germline CDR1 and CDR2: MNHEY and SVGAGI. Written as DNA, the CDR3 is TGTGCCAGCAGTCAAACAGGGCCCATCTATGGCTACACCCTC. Protein sequence: CASSQTGPIYGYTL.

By sample fraction, this clonotype is medium-sized (0.01 to 0.1%). The chain joins TRBV4-2 to TRBJ2-2; 8 bases fit TRBD2. V was pared by 4 bases and J by 7 bases, with 8 bases of the junction left unmatched. The CDR3 sequence is 15 residues long. Germline CDR1 LGHNA, CDR2 YNFKEQ. CDR3 nucleotides: TGTGCCAGCAGCCGGGGGCGGGAGGTAATCGGGGAGCTGTTTTTT. The encoded protein is CASSRGREVIGELFF.

As for this clonotype: This could be a read error, since a much larger clone is one nucleotide away. This chain joins TRBV4-1 and TRBJ2-1, with D hard to call. Germline loops: CDR1 MGHRA, CDR2 YSYEKL. This CDR3 contains 12 residues. DNA for the CDR3: TGCGCCAGCAGCCCAAGAGAGATGGTGCAGTCCTTC. As protein: CASSPREMVQSF.

The table lists this clonotype with many counts. The CDR3 coding sequence is TGTGCCAGCAGCTTATCTCCCACTGTCAGGGGTAGCAATCAGCCCCAGCATTTT. This gives the protein CASSLSPTVRGSNQPQHF. This chain joins TRBV7-6 and TRBJ1-5; D might be TRBD1 (6 bases). The CDR3 consists of 18 residues. V gave up 2 bases and J gave up 0 bases, with 17 bases separating them. Germline assignment: CDR1 SGHVS and CDR2 FNYEAQ. Using reference TRBV7-6 and TRBJ1-5 for the parts outside the CDR3, the full variable domain is GAGVSQSPRYKVTKRGQDVALRCDPISGHVSLYWYRQALGQGPEFLTYFNYEAQQDKSGLPNDRFSAERPEGSISTLTIQRTEQRDSAMYRCASSLSPTVRGSNQPQHFGDGTRLSIL.

With regard to this clonotype: This clone may be a read error of a much larger clone one base away. J is TRBJ2-7 and V is TRBV28, with D possibly being TRBD1 or TRBD2 (5 bases each). The CDR3 length is 14 residues. Germline CDR1 MDHEN, CDR2 SYDVKM. The CDR3 here is CPSSLVGARAEQYF. The CDR3 DNA reads TGTCCCAGCAGCCTCGTCGGGGCCCGAGCCGAGCAGTACTTC.

As regards this clonotype: A read error may be the cause here, since a much bigger clone is one base away. V gene TRBV12-5 combines with J gene TRBJ2-7; D is perhaps TRBD1 or TRBD2 (5 bases each). This CDR3 is built from 14 residues. The V end was cut by 2 bases, the J end by 8 bases, with 16 bases between. Per germline, CDR1 LGHNT and CDR2 FRNRAP. The chain's CDR3 is CASGLSREQRKQYF. DNA of the CDR3: TGTGCTAGTGGTTTGTCCAGGGAGCAACGCAAGCAGTACTTC.

The V and J genes are TRBV29-1 and TRBJ2-3, with 8 nucleotides matching TRBD2. Unmatched junction bases numbered 15, after V lost 6 bases and J lost 1 base. Per germline, CDR1 SQVTM and CDR2 ANQGSEA. The CDR3 consists of 17 residues. The DNA of the CDR3 is TGCAGCGTAAGGAGGGATGGCGGGAGGTACGGCACAGATACGCAGTATTTT. It encodes CSVRRDGGRYGTDTQYF.

A word on this clonotype: A read error may be the cause here, since a much bigger clone is one base away. This chain connects TRBV29-1 to TRBJ2-7; no clear D gene. V was clipped by 4 bases and J by 7 bases, with 17 bases between them. The V gene's germline CDR1 is SQVTM and CDR2 ANQGSEA. This CDR3 comprises 13 residues. The CDR3 region is CSVGVGGVGEQYF. DNA of the CDR3: TGCAGCGTTGGAGTGGGTGGGGTCGGTGAGCAGTACTTC.

As to this clonotype: A read error is likely, as this CDR3 ends without the conserved phenylalanine or tryptophan. The chain uses TRBV11-2 and TRBJ2-7; 7 bases align to TRBD1. This CDR3 has 17 amino acids. Looked up from germline, CDR1 is SGHAT and CDR2 is FQNNGV. V gave up 5 bases and J gave up 3 bases; unmatched junction bases: 16. Written as DNA, the CDR3 is TGTGCCAGCAGCAAGTCGGCCAGGGGGAGAGGGAACTACGAGCAGTACTAC. The encoded protein is CASSKSARGRGNYEQYY.

The chain is built from TRBV6-1 and TRBJ2-2; perhaps TRBD2 as D (5 bases). Germline lookup yields CDR1 MNHNS and CDR2 SASEGT. V dropped 1 base and J dropped 0 bases, with 15 bases sitting between them. This CDR3 has 18 residues. This CDR3 reads CASSEGGVRDTNTGELFF. As DNA, the CDR3 is TGTGCCAGCAGTGAAGGGGGAGTGAGGGATACGAACACCGGGGAGCTGTTTTTT.

In this sample, this clonotype turned up many times. The chain carries TRBV6-2 or TRBV6-3 and TRBJ2-2; D may match TRBD1 or TRBD2 (5 bases each). Germline values: CDR1 MNHEY, CDR2 SVGEGT. V gave up 7 bases and J gave up 5 bases, with 26 bases separating them. CDR3 length: 18 residues. This CDR3 is CASTLLGDPGWGTGELFF. The CDR3 nucleotides read TGTGCCAGCACCCTACTAGGGGACCCGGGATGGGGTACCGGGGAGCTGTTTTTT.

The rearrangement uses TRBV11-3 and TRBJ2-7; the match to TRBD2 covers 12 bases. Losses at the gene ends were 5 bases for V and 7 bases for J; bases not matched to a gene: 15. The CDR3 runs 17 residues. Germline V gives CDR1 SGHNT, CDR2 YENEEA. CDR3 amino acids: CASSPQSPGLAGYEQYF. CDR3 nucleotides: TGTGCCAGCAGCCCCCAATCGCCGGGACTAGCGGGCTATGAGCAGTACTTC.

This clonotype was counted many times. The chain recombines TRBV11-2 with TRBJ2-1; 9 bases agree with TRBD2. J gave up 5 bases and V 7 bases, and 9 bases lay outside the gene matches. Germline assignment: CDR1 SGHAT and CDR2 FQNNGV. The CDR3 is 15 amino acids. CDR3 nucleotides: TGTGCCAGCACCCTCCGGGTAGCGGGGGACAATGAGCAGTTCTTC. Translating it yields CASTLRVAGDNEQFF. Combining the CDR3 with reference TRBV11-2 and TRBJ2-1 gives the whole variable domain EAGVAQSPRYKIIEKRQSVAFWCNPISGHATLYWYQQILGQGPKLLIQFQNNGVVDDSQLPKDRFSAERLKGVDSTLKIQPAKLEDSAVYLCASTLRVAGDNEQFFGPGTRLTVL.

On this clonotype itself: Given a much more abundant clone one base away, this may be a read error. The gene calls are TRBV30 and TRBJ2-2; D gene ambiguous. Trimming removed 8 bases at V and 5 bases at J, with 21 bases between. The CDR3 contains 15 residues. Germline V lookup: CDR1 GTSNPN, CDR2 SVGIG (reference sequence). The CDR3 bases are TGTGCCCGAGAAGTTACTAACGGTGGGACCGGGGAGCTGTTTTTT. It yields the protein CAREVTNGGTGELFF.

J is TRBJ2-7 and V is TRBV11-2; no reliable D call. Germline loops: CDR1 SGHAT, CDR2 FQNNGV. Trimming removed 5 bases at V and 2 bases at J, with 13 bases between. The CDR3 extends over 14 amino acids. The CDR3 loop reads CASSLVQATYEQYF. The CDR3 DNA is TGTGCCAGCAGCCTAGTTCAGGCAACCTACGAGCAGTACTTC.

This clonotype was picked up a small number of times. Possible read error: a much larger clone is one base away. The rearrangement joins TRBV12-3 or TRBV12-4 to TRBJ1-1; D is unresolved. CDR3 size: 15 residues. CDR3 loop: CASSSHRRLNTETFF. The CDR3 region has the DNA TGTGCCAGCAGTTCTCATAGACGGTTGAACACTGAAACTTTCTTT.